This note documents a single T cell receptor (beta chain) sequence. Its antigen is unknown. Clones were read by immunoSEQ multiplex PCR, and TCRdb kept only the in-frame ones, dropping some. This table has around 130,000 clones, roughly 90% appearing once. The sample is drawn from a study of T cell responses to AZD1222 COVID-19 vaccine. Findings and limits, study-wide: Targeting of unmutated variant regions was reportedly seen in nearly half of spike-specific TCRs. Two doses of AZD1222 preceded a rise in Spike-specific TCR breadth and depth. Clonal diversity may have been underestimated in mostly white British donors.

This CDR3 is 19 amino acids long. CDR1 is MNHEY, CDR2 SMNVEV, per germline (reference sequence). Germline trimming cut 6 bases from V and 1 base from J; bases unmatched to any gene: 12. This chain connects TRBV27 to TRBJ2-3; 14 bases map to TRBD2. The sequence was collected from an adult who received the AZD1222 COVID-19 vaccine. Sample: peripheral blood, taken 28 days after the second AZD1222 dose. DNA for the CDR3: TGTGCCAGCAGCCTCGGACTAGCGGGAGGAAGCTTCGGCACAGATACGCAGTATTTT. Its translation: CASSLGLAGGSFGTDTQYF.